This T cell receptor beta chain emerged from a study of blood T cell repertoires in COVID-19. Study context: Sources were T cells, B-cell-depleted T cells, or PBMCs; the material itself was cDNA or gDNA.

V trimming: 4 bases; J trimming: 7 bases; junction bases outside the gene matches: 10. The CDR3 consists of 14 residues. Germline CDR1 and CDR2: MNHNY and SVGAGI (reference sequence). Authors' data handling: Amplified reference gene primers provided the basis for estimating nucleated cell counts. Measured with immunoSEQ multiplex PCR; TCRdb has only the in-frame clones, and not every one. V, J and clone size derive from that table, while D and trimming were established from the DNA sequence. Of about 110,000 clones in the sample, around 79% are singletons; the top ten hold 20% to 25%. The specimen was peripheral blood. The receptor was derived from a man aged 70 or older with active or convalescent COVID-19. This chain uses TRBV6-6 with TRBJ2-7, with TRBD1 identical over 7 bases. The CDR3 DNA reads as TGTGCCAGCAGTTCGGACAGGAGGTCTGGGGAGCAGTACTTC. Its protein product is CASSSDRRSGEQYF.